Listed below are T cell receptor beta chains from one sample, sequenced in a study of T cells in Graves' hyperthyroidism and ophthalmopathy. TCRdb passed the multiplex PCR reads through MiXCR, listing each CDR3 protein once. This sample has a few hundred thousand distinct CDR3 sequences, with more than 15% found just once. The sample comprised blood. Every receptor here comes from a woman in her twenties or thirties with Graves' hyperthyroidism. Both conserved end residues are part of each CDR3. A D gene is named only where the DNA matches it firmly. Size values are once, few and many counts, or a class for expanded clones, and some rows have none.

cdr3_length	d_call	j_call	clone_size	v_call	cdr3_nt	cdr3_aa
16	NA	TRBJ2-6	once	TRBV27	TGTACCAGCAGTTTGGGGGGCGCGTCTGGGGCCAACGTCCTGACTTTC	CTSSLGGASGANVLTF
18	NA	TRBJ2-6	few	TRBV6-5	TGTGCCAGCAGTTACTCGACAGACTCATACTCTGGGGCCAACGTCCTGACTTTC	CASSYSTDSYSGANVLTF
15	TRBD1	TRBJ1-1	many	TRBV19	TGTGCCAGTAGTAATCAGGGGGCGAGGAACACTGAAGCTTTCTTT	CASSNQGARNTEAFF
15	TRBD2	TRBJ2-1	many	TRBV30	TGTGCCTGGAGTGCGGGACTAGCGGGGGTCAATGAGCAGTTCTTC	CAWSAGLAGVNEQFF
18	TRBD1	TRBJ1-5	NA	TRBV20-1	TGCAGTGCTAGGGGGGCGGGGGTTGGGACAGAGTACAATCAGCCCCAGCATTTT	CSARGAGVGTEYNQPQHF
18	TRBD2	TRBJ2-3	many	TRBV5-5	TGTGCCAGCAGCTCGATAGCGGGGGTCGGTTCCGCCACAGATACGCAGTATTTT	CASSSIAGVGSATDTQYF
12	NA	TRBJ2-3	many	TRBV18	TGTGCCAGCGCTACTAGTCCCGATACGCAGTATTTT	CASATSPDTQYF
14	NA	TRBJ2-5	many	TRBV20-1	TGCAGTGCCCCCGAGGTTGGGGTCCAAGAGACCCAGTACTTC	CSAPEVGVQETQYF
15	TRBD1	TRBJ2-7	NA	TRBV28	TGTGCCAGCAGTGGGACAGGGGCAAACTCCTACGAGCAGTACTTC	CASSGTGANSYEQYF
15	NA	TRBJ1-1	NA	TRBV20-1	TGCAGTGCTAGCAGGGCCCTTAGTATGAACACTGAAGCTTTCTTT	CSASRALSMNTEAFF
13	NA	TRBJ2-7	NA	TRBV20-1	TGCAGTGCTAGAGTAAGTAAGGTCTACGAGCAGTACTTC	CSARVSKVYEQYF
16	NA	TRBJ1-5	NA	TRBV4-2	TGTGCCAGCAGCCAAGAGTTTACGGATGGCAATCAGCCCCAGCATTTT	CASSQEFTDGNQPQHF
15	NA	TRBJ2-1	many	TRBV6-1	TGTGCCAGCAGTGACCTTTGGCGGTCCTACAATGAGCAGTTCTTC	CASSDLWRSYNEQFF
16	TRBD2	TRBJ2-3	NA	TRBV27	TGTGCCAGCAGTTGGACGACTAGCGGGAGTACAGATACGCAGTATTTT	CASSWTTSGSTDTQYF
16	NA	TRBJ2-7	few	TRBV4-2	TGTGCCAGCAGCCAAAACTCTAGGGCATCGCCCTACGAGCAGTACTTC	CASSQNSRASPYEQYF